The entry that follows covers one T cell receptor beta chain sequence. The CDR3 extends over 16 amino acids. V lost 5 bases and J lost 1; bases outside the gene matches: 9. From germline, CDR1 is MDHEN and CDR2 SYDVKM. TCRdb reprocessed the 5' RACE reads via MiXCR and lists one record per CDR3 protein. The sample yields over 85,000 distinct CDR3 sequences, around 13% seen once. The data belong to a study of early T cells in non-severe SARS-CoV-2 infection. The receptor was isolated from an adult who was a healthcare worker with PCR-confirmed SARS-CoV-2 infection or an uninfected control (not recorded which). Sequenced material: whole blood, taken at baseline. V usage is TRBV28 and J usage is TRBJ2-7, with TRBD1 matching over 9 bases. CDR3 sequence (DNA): TGTGCCAGCAGTCCCACCCTGACAGGGGGATCCTACGAGCAGTACTTC. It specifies CASSPTLTGGSYEQYF. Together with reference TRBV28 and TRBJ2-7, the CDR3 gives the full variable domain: DVKVTQSSRYLVKRTGEKVFLECVQDMDHENMFWYRQDPGLGLRLIYFSYDVKMKEKGDIPEGYSVSREKKERFSLILESASTNQTSMYLCASSPTLTGGSYEQYFGPGTRLTVT.